This passage covers 27 T cell receptor beta chains from one sample sequenced in a study of T cell changes during pregnancy in multiple sclerosis. Produced via immunoSEQ multiplex PCR; TCRdb's table is partial and in-frame only. The sample carries about 40,000 clones, roughly nine tenths recorded once. Sequencing used CD4+ T cells from peripheral blood mononuclear cells, obtained in the first trimester of pregnancy. These receptors were collected from a female donor with multiple sclerosis, enrolled in a pregnancy study.

The chain has TRBV5-5 and TRBJ1-2; tentative D call: TRBD1 (6 bases). There are 12 residues in the CDR3. Looked up from germline, CDR1 is SGHKS and CDR2 is YYEKEE (reference sequence). The V gene lost 0 bases and the J gene lost 6 bases, with 6 bases spanning the gap. This chain's CDR3 is CASSLDRDGYTF. In DNA form, the CDR3 reads TGTGCCAGCAGCTTGGACAGGGATGGCTACACCTTC.

The chain recombines TRBV5-1 with TRBJ1-3; TRBD1 matches at 7 bases. J was trimmed by 1 base and V by 0 bases; bases with no gene match: 4. The V gene's germline CDR1 is SGHRS and CDR2 YFSETQ. The CDR3 consists of 16 residues. This chain's CDR3 is CASSLVPGGSGNTIYF. CDR3 DNA sequence: TGCGCCAGCAGCTTGGTACCAGGGGGGTCTGGAAACACCATATATTTT.

The chain couples TRBV11-2 to TRBJ2-7; a weak D match, TRBD2 (7 bases). V was clipped by 1 base and J by 5 bases, with 15 bases between them. The CDR3 has 15 amino acids. The germline V gene encodes CDR1 SGHAT and CDR2 FQNNGV. The CDR3, as DNA: TGTGCCAGCAGCTTAGTTGGTCGGGGGGCCGACGAGCAGTACTTC. Translation gives CASSLVGRGADEQYF.

The rearrangement links TRBV30 to TRBJ2-6, with D possibly TRBD1 on 6 matching bases. The CDR3 spans 13 residues. V was clipped by 8 bases and J by 0 bases, with 8 bases between them. From germline, CDR1 is GTSNPN and CDR2 SVGIG (reference sequence). Here the CDR3 reads CALDSSGANVLTF. CDR3 in DNA: TGTGCCCTGGACAGCTCTGGGGCCAACGTCCTGACTTTC.

The chain is built from TRBV14 and TRBJ2-2; the match to TRBD2 covers 12 bases. This CDR3 region has 16 residues. The V segment lost 4 bases and the J segment 4 bases; nucleotides outside the gene matches: 4. Per germline, CDR1 SGHDN and CDR2 FVKESK. The CDR3 region is CASSPSGLAGTGELFF. For the CDR3, the DNA is TGTGCCAGCAGCCCTTCGGGACTAGCGGGCACCGGGGAGCTGTTTTTT.

The CDR3 DNA reads TGTGCCAGCAGCTTGGTTAGCGGGGGCGAGCAGTACTTC. Amino acids: CASSLVSGGEQYF. This chain links TRBV5-6 with TRBJ2-7; 9 nucleotides match TRBD2. The CDR3 has 13 amino acids. The V and J ends lost 0 bases and 6 bases, in that order; junction bases with no gene match: 1. Germline CDR1 reads SGHDT; CDR2 reads YYEEEE.

The genes are TRBV7-9 and TRBJ1-2, with D possibly being TRBD1 (6 bases). The CDR3 extends over 15 amino acids. V lost 5 bases and J 0 bases, leaving 13 bases between the germline ends. Germline CDR1 SEHNR, CDR2 FQNEAQ (reference sequence). The CDR3 nucleotides read TGTGCCAGCAGCATGTTGTCAGGGGCTAACTATGGCTACACCTTC. Amino acid sequence: CASSMLSGANYGYTF.

The CDR3 coding sequence is TGCAGCGTTGGCAACCTAGTCGACTACGAGCAGTACTTC. The encoded protein is CSVGNLVDYEQYF. The chain recombines TRBV29-1 with TRBJ2-7; D unclear. CDR3 length: 13 residues. V lost 4 bases and J 3 bases, leaving 13 bases between the germline ends. Looked up from germline, CDR1 is SQVTM and CDR2 is ANQGSEA.

The V gene is TRBV10-3, the J gene TRBJ2-7; D uncertain. There are 13 residues in the CDR3. V lost 3 bases to trimming and J lost 0 bases, with 6 bases between them. CDR1 and CDR2 (germline): ENHRY, SYGVKD. The CDR3 nucleotides are TGTGCCATCAGTGACTCGAGCTCCTACGAGCAGTACTTC. This gives the protein CAISDSSSYEQYF.

The J gene is TRBJ1-1, the V gene TRBV7-6, with a possible D match to TRBD1 (5 bases). Per the germline V gene, CDR1 is SGHVS and CDR2 is FNYEAQ. The CDR3 length is 13 residues. V was trimmed by 5 bases and J by 4 bases, leaving 11 bases between them. The CDR3 nucleotides read TGTGCCAGCAGCCTGGGGGGGGGCACTGAAGCTTTCTTT. It yields the protein CASSLGGGTEAFF.

V usage is TRBV4-1 and J usage is TRBJ2-3, with 9 bases that match TRBD2. The length of the CDR3 is 19 residues. J was trimmed by 0 bases and V by 2 bases; bases with no gene match: 12. The germline gives CDR1 MGHRA, CDR2 YSYEKL. CDR3 sequence reads: CASSQQNSGSGQSTDTQYF. The CDR3 DNA reads as TGCGCCAGCAGCCAACAAAATAGCGGGAGCGGTCAGAGCACAGATACGCAGTATTTT.

This chain joins TRBV28 and TRBJ1-1, with unresolved D. The CDR3 totals 15 residues. Germline lookup yields CDR1 MDHEN and CDR2 SYDVKM. Trimming removed 2 bases at V and 1 base at J, with 11 bases between. The CDR3 region has the DNA TGTGCCAGCAGTTTAAGTAGGGCGGGGAACACTGAAGCTTTCTTT. Translation gives CASSLSRAGNTEAFF.

The sample holds one count of this clone. The chain carries TRBV18 and TRBJ1-2; 12 positions match TRBD1. Germline CDR1 KGHSH, CDR2 LQKENI. Trimming took 3 bases from V and 3 from J; bases not matched to a gene: 2. The CDR3 spans 15 residues. The CDR3 nucleotides are TGTGCCAGCTCACCGGGACAGGGGGCGGACTATGGCTACACCTTC. This translates into CASSPGQGADYGYTF.

The chain recombines TRBV6-5 with TRBJ2-5, with a tentative D call TRBD2 (6 bases). Trimming pared 5 bases from V and 5 bases from J, leaving 18 bases between. The CDR3 length is 15 residues. Germline V gene sequence: CDR1 MNHEY, CDR2 SVGAGI. Written as DNA, the CDR3 is TGTGCCAGCAGTCCACCCGGTCGGGAGAGCGAGACCCAGTACTTC. This gives the protein CASSPPGRESETQYF.

The rearrangement joins TRBV7-2 to TRBJ1-2, with a tentative D call TRBD1 (6 bases). Germline-derived CDR1 and CDR2 are SGHTA and FQGNSA. The CDR3 runs 12 residues. Trimming pared 5 bases from V and 5 bases from J, leaving 9 bases between. The CDR3 loop reads CASSTDRYGYTF. CDR3 bases: TGTGCCAGCAGCACGGACAGATATGGCTACACCTTC.

V gene TRBV11-2 combines with J gene TRBJ1-1; D ambiguous. Deletions cut 0 bases from V and 1 base from J, with 3 bases between. Germline CDR1 SGHAT, CDR2 FQNNGV. The CDR3 has 13 residues. The DNA for the CDR3 is TGTGCCAGCAGCTTAGATCGGAACACTGAAGCTTTCTTT. Encoded protein: CASSLDRNTEAFF.

This chain connects TRBV4-2 to TRBJ2-3; TRBD1 matches at 8 bases. The CDR3 runs to 17 residues. Germline lookup yields CDR1 LGHNA and CDR2 YNFKEQ. V lost 4 bases and J lost 1; bases outside the gene matches: 10. CDR3 protein: CASSPRTGTGGTDTQYF. The CDR3 coding sequence is TGTGCCAGCAGCCCCCGTACCGGGACAGGAGGCACAGATACGCAGTATTTT.

The CDR3 region has the DNA TGCGCCAGCAGCTTGGGAGACAGTGACTACGAGCAGTACTTC. Encoded protein: CASSLGDSDYEQYF. The chain links TRBV5-1 to TRBJ2-7; D might be TRBD1 (5 bases). CDR1 and CDR2 from the germline V gene are SGHRS and YFSETQ. V was trimmed by 0 bases and J by 3 bases, leaving 10 bases between them. The CDR3 spans 14 residues.

This clone was detected only a few times. The chain carries TRBV7-9 and TRBJ1-5; D is ambiguous. Germline V lookup: CDR1 SEHNR, CDR2 FQNEAQ (reference sequence). The ends were cut back, 0 bases at V and 0 bases at J, with 6 bases in the middle. The CDR3 spans 15 residues. Written as DNA, the CDR3 is TGTGCCAGCAGCTTAGCCGGAGATAGCAATCAGCCCCAGCATTTT. Its protein is CASSLAGDSNQPQHF.

The CDR3 loop is CASSTGTANYGYTF. Written as DNA, the CDR3 is TGTGCCAGCTCGACGGGGACAGCTAACTATGGCTACACCTTC. The chain joins TRBV28 to TRBJ1-2; 7 nucleotides match TRBD1. The germline CDR1 and CDR2 sequences are MDHEN and SYDVKM. V was pared by 8 bases and J by 0 bases, with 6 bases of the junction left unmatched. The CDR3 loop spans 14 amino acids.

CDR3 sequence (DNA): TGTGCCAGCACTGTTAGAGCGGGGCCCACAGATACGCAGTATTTT. Translated, it gives CASTVRAGPTDTQYF. This sequence joins TRBV2 and TRBJ2-3; 7 positions match TRBD2. This CDR3 comprises 15 residues. Germline CDR1 is SNHLY and CDR2 is FYNNEI. Losses at the gene ends were 7 bases for V and 2 bases for J; bases not matched to a gene: 9.

The chain joins TRBV5-1 to TRBJ1-3, with 9 nucleotides matching TRBD1. CDR3 length equals 15 residues. From germline, CDR1 is SGHRS and CDR2 YFSETQ. The V segment lost 5 bases and the J segment 2 bases; nucleotides outside the gene matches: 5. CDR3 DNA: TGCGCCAGCAGTATCGGACAGGGGACTGGAAACACCATATATTTT. This encodes CASSIGQGTGNTIYF.

This chain uses TRBV21-1 with TRBJ2-3; the D segment call TRBD2 is taken from the table without a DNA check. TRBV21-1 represents a pseudogene. This CDR3 contains 16 residues. CDR3 region: CASSKRRTSGFYTQYF. CDR3 in DNA: TGTGCCAGCAGCAAACGACGGACTAGCGGTTTTTATACGCAGTATTTT.

This chain connects TRBV2 to TRBJ2-7; TRBD2 agrees at 14 bases. The CDR3 is 16 residues long. Per the germline V gene, CDR1 is SNHLY and CDR2 is FYNNEI. The trim removed 5 bases at V and 2 bases at J, leaving 5 bases unmatched. The chain's CDR3 is CASSPPGLAGAYEQYF. CDR3 coding DNA: TGTGCCAGCAGTCCACCGGGACTAGCGGGAGCCTACGAGCAGTACTTC.

This clone was counted once. The V and J genes are TRBV18 and TRBJ2-5; 9 bases agree with TRBD1. In germline, CDR1 is KGHSH, CDR2 LQKENI. This CDR3 contains 15 residues. Trimming cost V 5 bases and J 4 bases; bases outside gene matches: 8. The CDR3 nucleotides read TGTGCCAGCTCAGACACGCACAGGGGGCCAGAGACCCAGTACTTC. Protein: CASSDTHRGPETQYF.

This clone was found a few times. This chain joins TRBV5-4 and TRBJ2-7; 9 bases line up with TRBD1. This CDR3 spans 16 amino acids. V shed 4 bases and J 1 base; nucleotides not matched to a gene: 9. Looked up from germline, CDR1 is SGHNT and CDR2 is YYREEE (reference sequence). DNA for the CDR3: TGTGCCAGCAGCGGGGACAGGGCCCACATGTCCTACGAGCAGTACTTC. Translating gives CASSGDRAHMSYEQYF.

The V gene is TRBV7-9, the J gene TRBJ2-7; TRBD1 might be the D (5 bases). The CDR3 spans 15 residues. V shed 7 bases and J shed 1 base, with 17 bases lying between them. Germline CDR1 and CDR2: SEHNR and FQNEAQ (reference sequence). The CDR3 loop reads CASIRGAGSSYEQYF. The CDR3 coding sequence is TGTGCCAGCATCCGTGGGGCAGGGTCTTCCTACGAGCAGTACTTC.